This TCR beta chain was found in a study of cytomegalovirus exposure and HLA in healthy donors (dated by TCRdb to 2015 to 2018). For the wider study: An earlier analysis of under 600 of the donors reported more than 250 Gb of sequence data and more than 90 million unique TCR beta sequences from roughly 180 million T cells. The study profiled the T cell repertoires of 500 to 800 subjects by immunosequencing and related them to cytomegalovirus serostatus. Roughly 300 gigabases of sequencing data and approximately 84 million unique TCR sequences were included in an early release covering around 600 HLA-typed donors. Rather than using new phenotypic data, the later analysis identified candidate immune exposures from TCR beta sequences and from how often those sequences occurred across donors. A later analysis re-examined previously published TCR beta repertoires from several hundred donors and added high-resolution HLA genotyping to investigate patterns of TCR occurrence. In a later genetic analysis, genome-wide SNP genotypes for about 65% of the roughly 670 donors were used, and that subset was treated as a discovery cohort. A separate validation cohort of 100 to 150 different subjects was used in addition to the 666-subject first cohort. All discovery cohort repertoires had been generated using a single sequencing platform. Among 398 genotyped donors of the cohort, an average of approximately 230,000 unique TCR beta nucleotide sequences were sequenced per donor, approximately 20% of them non-productive. An earlier analysis of several hundred of the donors used high-throughput TCR beta sequencing to judge whether each TCR beta V gene segment behaved as functional or pseudogenic. The study was designed to test whether signatures of past pathogen exposure could be identified by cataloging public T cell receptors. The number of donors typed differed by locus, with roughly 620-630 for A, B, C, DRB1 and DQB1, around 500 for DQA1, some 570 for DPA1, and around 450 for DPB1. Among the roughly 400 genotyped donors, roughly 80% belonged to the genetic ancestry cluster associated with self-reported Caucasian donors. HLA typing included class I and class II loci at four-digit resolution. Because of strong linkage in the cohort, roughly five DR-DQ haplotypes were treated as single units for association and clustering. High-throughput TCR immunosequencing, statistical association of individual TCRs with disease status, and machine learning were combined to predict cytomegalovirus infection status. Alongside the repertoire data, information on donor age, sex, ethnicity and CMV serostatus was compiled. What the study reported, not specific to this receptor: The study gave a list of some 150 TCR beta chains associated with cytomegalovirus. An association between a missense DCLRE1C variant and V-gene and J-gene trimming of TCR beta chains was found in a later genetic analysis and replicated in an independent cohort. According to a later analysis, most CMV-associated TCR beta chains appeared to be HLA-restricted, and the HLA associations seemed to be driven largely by CMV exposure. Sequencing depth was assumed to be roughly uniform across donors in the presence/absence analyses, though that assumption may not hold. The authors suggested that the approach could potentially be extended to other disease states and immunological phenotypes. Across donors, most TCR sequences were observed very rarely, whereas some public TCRs were present in many individuals. A further reported finding was that TCR beta sequences accurately predicted the HLA-A and HLA-B alleles for most subjects in the first cohort. Because the 87-base-pair reads could not distinguish some IMGT-functional V segments, including TRBV6-2 and TRBV6-3, those segments were excluded. In vitro tests confirmed that a few of the cytomegalovirus-associated TCR beta chains recognize cytomegalovirus antigens. CMV serostatus was the only immune exposure information available for the cohort. A later analysis found that TCR association rates varied across HLA loci, with DRB1 alleles showing the most associated TCRs and HLA-C alleles the fewest. A later analysis reported that several top co-occurrence clusters appeared linked to parvovirus B19, influenza, CMV and Epstein-Barr virus. The sequencing pipeline was judged likely to have produced a cluster of highly shared sequence variants as a technical artifact. HLA typing was unavailable for some donors at each locus, so association tests used only the typed subset. In both the original and validation cohorts, the classifier was reported to diagnose cytomegalovirus status with high specificity and sensitivity. When HLA alleles, especially DR and DQ, strongly co-occurred, TCR associations were difficult to assign to individual alleles. In a later analysis, HLA-associated TCR beta chains were found to be more clonally expanded and to have lower generation probabilities than equally common non-associated chains. In a later analysis, 16,951 TCR beta sequences were associated with specific HLA alleles at a false discovery rate of 0.05. Correlated functional status among segregating V segments might be attributable to linkage disequilibrium, but an unknown experimental factor could not be ruled out. The cohort was sequenced for TCR beta chains only, and without alpha or paired-chain data the features that could be detected were limited. A later genetic analysis reported fewer N-insertions in productive TCRs among donors in an Asian-associated ancestry cluster than the approximately 700-donor mean. Over 15 rarely observed V segments, including chromosome 9 orphons, were excluded from the earlier analysis of several hundred of the donors because counts were too low. In an earlier analysis of some 500 of the donors, most TCR beta V segments appeared in productive rearrangements about 87% or about 30% of the time, broadly matching IMGT annotations.

Library generation was performed with the immunoSEQ multiplex PCR assay. For the multiplex PCR, a mixture combining 60 forward primers for TCR Vbeta segments and 13 reverse primers for TCR Jbeta segments was used. Amplification of the CDR3 region of rearranged TCR beta genes was performed with a multiplex PCR assay on genomic DNA. Amplified TCR beta libraries were sequenced as 87-base-pair reads on the Illumina HiSeq System. Per the original workflow: A later analysis tallied around 80 million unique TCR beta chains across the 666 repertoires, and some 10 million of those chains were shared by two or more donors. A nearest-neighbor algorithm error-corrected the raw reads and collapsed the reads into unique sequences, merging closely related sequences to remove PCR and sequencing errors. V, D and J gene segments were assigned by aligning CDR3 sequences to IMGT reference sequences. For a sequence to be retained, a match of at least six nucleotides was required to both a V gene segment and a J gene segment. A rearrangement counted as productive if the CDR3 had no stop codons and remained in frame with V and J, and every other rearrangement counted as non-productive. CDR3 was defined according to IMGT convention as the region running from the second conserved V-encoded cysteine to the conserved J-encoded phenylalanine. In an earlier analysis of approximately 500 of the donors, sequences lacking an unambiguous match to a single V gene segment were excluded. In an earlier analysis of a few hundred of the donors, V segments were called functional above 56.7% productive rearrangements and were called segregating when the between-donor standard deviation exceeded 5%. A statistical classification framework was built to diagnose cytomegalovirus status from the catalog of TCR beta chain sequences. A later analysis assigned V and J genes by comparing TCR nucleotide sequences with IMGT/GENE-DB human TR gene sequences. The TCRdist pipeline was used in a later analysis to assign CDR3 sequences and most-parsimonious VDJ recombination scenarios. In a later analysis, each TCR beta chain was defined by its CDR3 amino acid sequence together with its V-gene family, and reads lacking a unique V-gene family were excluded. As a way to deal with suspected cross-contamination and a sequencing artifact, a later analysis dropped 640 or so nucleotide sequences that were highly shared and had low generation probability. In a later analysis, a clonal expansion index for each public chain was calculated from normalized within-repertoire ranks of inferred template counts. In a later analysis, generation probabilities were computed with a VDJ recombination model fitted to out-of-frame rearrangements, and the resulting probabilities were checked against IGoR. In a later analysis, TCR-TCR, TCR-HLA and TCR-CMV co-occurrence was scored with hypergeometric tests, and a repertoire-size bias correction was applied to TCR pairs. To estimate false discovery rates, a later analysis permuted the HLA or CMV assignments 20 times. In a later analysis, co-occurring TCRs were grouped using DBSCAN, with TCRdist sequence similarity added in when clustering inside HLA-allele-positive subsets. Repertoires with fewer than 30,000 or more than 120,000 public chains, plus five repertoires with anomalous nucleotide sharing, were excluded from co-occurrence clustering. TCRdb stores this immuneACCESS table with in-frame sequences only. Part of the clones is absent; in the studies checked, under half of the shortfall reflects unresolved V genes, and no reason is known for the rest. The V and J calls and clone size are taken from that table; D and trimming were inferred from the DNA. The sample table shows approximately 150,000 clones, and approximately 79% are seen once. 2.1% of the sample goes to the ten largest clones.

Its CDR3 holds 13 amino acids, cysteine through phenylalanine. Only the CDR3 DNA stays, 39 bases, in frame from base 1. In the germline V gene, CDR1 corresponds to MDHEN and CDR2 to SYDVKM. V is clipped by 5 bases and J by 8 bases, and the sequence between their germline boundaries is 13 bases long. The cohort consisted of more than 650 healthy bone marrow donors. Cohort members were all nominally healthy when sampled, although unrecorded immune exposures were likely present. The donor tested CMV seronegative and was one of the 352 seronegative cohort members. A peripheral blood sample was provided by each donor, and peripheral blood mononuclear cells were used for TCR beta sequencing. Genomic DNA was extracted from the blood cell samples with the Qiagen DNeasy Blood Extraction Kit. About this clone: What this receptor recognizes is not known. The input lacks base qualities; no much larger clone sits a single base away.

This receptor was taken from a man aged 35 to 55 in good health and CMV-seronegative. Sample: PBMCs. The receptor chain draws on TRBV28 and TRBJ2-1; the D gene is not confidently resolved. The CDR3 in this case is CASSNPFGYEQFF. At the DNA level, the sequence is TGTGCCAGCAGTAACCCTTTCGGTTATGAGCAGTTCTTC.